Presented here are 17 T cell receptor beta chains from one specimen sequenced in a study of T cell responses to AZD1222 COVID-19 vaccine. Sequencing was performed with immunoSEQ multiplex PCR; in TCRdb, only in-frame clones are kept and a portion is missing. The sample lists about 170,000 clones, approximately 90% occurring once. The starting material was peripheral blood, obtained 28 days after the second AZD1222 dose. The source of these receptors is an adult who received the AZD1222 COVID-19 vaccine.

The chain employs TRBV27 and TRBJ1-2; possibly TRBD1 for D (6 bases). Trimming stripped 1 base from V and 8 bases from J, with 11 bases between. Germline values: CDR1 MNHEY, CDR2 SMNVEV (reference sequence). This CDR3 region has 13 residues. The CDR3 sequence: CASSLLGAKGYTF. The CDR3 bases are TGTGCCAGCAGTTTATTGGGGGCCAAGGGCTACACCTTC.

V and J are TRBV6-5 and TRBJ2-1; a weak D match, TRBD2 (6 bases). CDR3 length equals 14 residues. CDR1 is MNHEY and CDR2 is SVGAGI in the germline V gene. V lost 6 bases, J lost 1 base, and 10 bases lay in between. The CDR3 here is CASSAEGSYNEQFF. The CDR3 DNA reads as TGTGCCAGCAGCGCGGAGGGGTCCTACAATGAGCAGTTCTTC.

The chain has TRBV28 and TRBJ1-2; 10 bases map to TRBD1. V lost 6 bases to trimming and J lost 8 bases; unmatched junction nucleotides: 6. CDR3 length: 13 residues. CDR1 is MDHEN, CDR2 SYDVKM, per germline. CDR3 DNA: TGTGCCAGCAGAAGGACAGGGGGTAAAGGCTACACCTTC. This sequence encodes CASRRTGGKGYTF.

The chain employs TRBV3-1 (or the pseudogene TRBV3-2) and TRBJ2-3, with D uncertain. Trimming removed 5 bases from V and 4 bases from J, with 13 bases in between. CDR3 size: 14 residues. Germline V CDR1 and CDR2: LGHDT, YNNKEL (reference sequence). CDR3 sequence (DNA): TGTGCCAGCAGCTTGGGGATAGGCCCAGATACGCAGTATTTT. Amino acid sequence: CASSLGIGPDTQYF.

The V call is TRBV11-2, the J call TRBJ2-2; TRBD2 might be the D (6 bases). Deletions cut 7 bases from V and 5 bases from J, with 17 bases between. Germline CDR1 is SGHAT and CDR2 is FQNNGV. This CDR3 has 15 amino acids. DNA of the CDR3: TGTGCCAGCACCCCGGAATGGGGGGTGACCGGGGAGCTGTTTTTT. Translated: CASTPEWGVTGELFF.

The chain uses TRBV28 and TRBJ1-2; D remains ambiguous. CDR3 size: 14 residues. CDR1 and CDR2 from the germline V gene are MDHEN and SYDVKM. Trimming shortened V by 7 bases and J by 2 bases, and 14 bases separated the two germline ends. As DNA, the CDR3 is TGTGCCAGCAAGCTTAGGACGGCGAACTATGGCTACACCTTC. Translating gives CASKLRTANYGYTF.

This clone has just one count. The chain has TRBV11-3 and TRBJ2-1, with 7 positions matching TRBD2. The germline V gene encodes CDR1 SGHNT and CDR2 YENEEA. This CDR3 is 13 amino acids long. V dropped 8 bases and J dropped 3; count of bases not matched to a gene: 4. The CDR3 DNA follows: TGTGCCAGCTCTAGCGGTGTCTACAATGAGCAGTTCTTC. This codes for CASSSGVYNEQFF.

The chain couples TRBV15 to TRBJ1-6; tentative D call: TRBD1 (5 bases). V lost 2 bases, J lost 7 bases, and 6 bases lay in between. Germline CDR1 and CDR2: LNHNV and YYDKDF (reference sequence). The CDR3 length is 13 residues. The chain's CDR3 is CATSRPGNSPLHF. The CDR3 DNA sequence: TGTGCCACCAGCAGACCAGGGAATTCACCCCTCCACTTT.

This chain uses TRBV7-2 with TRBJ2-6; no clear D. The V gene lost 4 bases and the J gene lost 0 bases, with 10 bases spanning the gap. CDR1 and CDR2 (germline): SGHTA, FQGNSA. The CDR3 sequence is 16 residues long. CDR3 sequence: CASSSRRVSGANVLTF. In DNA form, the CDR3 reads TGTGCCAGCAGCTCCCGACGGGTCTCTGGGGCCAACGTCCTGACTTTC.

This clone was found once. This chain connects TRBV12-3 or TRBV12-4 to TRBJ2-7; the match to TRBD1 covers 10 bases. V was pared by 6 bases and J by 4 bases, with 3 bases of the junction left unmatched. CDR3 size: 13 residues. The CDR3 coding sequence is TGTGCCAGCAGCTGGACAGGGGGGTACGAGCAGTACTTC. This sequence encodes CASSWTGGYEQYF.

The V and J genes are TRBV5-1 and TRBJ2-7, with D uncertain. The ends were cut back, 3 bases at V and 2 bases at J, with 15 bases in the middle. This CDR3 comprises 15 residues. From germline, CDR1 is SGHRS and CDR2 YFSETQ. The CDR3 spells CASSSRGLGTYEQYF. In DNA form, the CDR3 reads TGCGCCAGCAGCTCGCGAGGCCTAGGAACCTACGAGCAGTACTTC. The full variable domain, its missing parts supplied by reference TRBV5-1 and TRBJ2-7, is KAGVTQTPRYLIKTRGQQVTLSCSPISGHRSVSWYQQTPGQGLQFLFEYFSETQRNKGNFPGRFSGRQFSNSRSEMNVSTLELGDSALYLCASSSRGLGTYEQYFGPGTRLTVT.

V usage is TRBV10-3 and J usage is TRBJ1-6; TRBD1 matches 7 bases. V was clipped by 5 bases and J by 6 bases; unmatched bases: 4. The CDR3 sequence is 14 residues long. Germline V gene data show CDR1 as ENHRY and CDR2 as SYGVKD. The CDR3: CAISQTGRNSPLHF. The CDR3 DNA sequence: TGTGCCATCAGTCAGACAGGGCGTAATTCACCCCTCCACTTT.

This clone appeared a single time. The chain is built from TRBV6-5 and TRBJ2-3; perhaps TRBD2 as D (6 bases). The CDR3 has 15 residues. Trimming took 4 bases from V and 7 from J, leaving 18 bases between them. Germline V gene lookup returns CDR1 MNHEY and CDR2 SVGAGI. CDR3 region: CASSSGRRGGYTQYF. CDR3 DNA sequence: TGTGCCAGCAGTTCGGGACGGCGGGGTGGATATACGCAGTATTTT.

The rearrangement uses TRBV6-5 and TRBJ1-1; tentative D call: TRBD1 (6 bases). Germline CDR1 and CDR2: MNHEY and SVGAGI. Trimming took 0 bases from V and 5 from J, leaving 10 bases between them. The CDR3 length is 14 residues. This chain's CDR3 is CASSYSGARTEAFF. CDR3 in DNA: TGTGCCAGCAGTTACTCGGGGGCGCGGACTGAAGCTTTCTTT.

Of note for this clone: This same CDR3 is encoded by further DNA sequences in the sample. The chain recombines TRBV4-2 with TRBJ2-7; perhaps TRBD2 as D (6 bases). V was cut by 0 bases and J by 0 bases, with 12 bases left in between. This CDR3 region has 16 residues. The germline gives CDR1 LGHNA, CDR2 YNFKEQ. CDR3 DNA: TGTGCCAGCAGCCAAGAGGGCGGCGGGGCCTCCTACGAGCAGTACTTC. Translation: CASSQEGGGASYEQYF.

V is TRBV12-5 and J is TRBJ1-3, with 7 bases matching TRBD1. Germline trimming cut 6 bases from V and 0 bases from J; bases unmatched to any gene: 8. Germline-derived CDR1 and CDR2 are LGHNT and FRNRAP. This CDR3 is 16 amino acids long. CDR3 DNA sequence: TGTGCTAGTGGCCATAGGGGGCGCGACTCTGGAAACACCATATATTTT. It yields the protein CASGHRGRDSGNTIYF.

V usage is TRBV6-1 and J usage is TRBJ2-2, with 7 bases lining up with TRBD1. The junction had 5 bases not matched to a gene; V was cut back by 4 bases and J by 0 bases. Germline V gene data show CDR1 as MNHNS and CDR2 as SASEGT. CDR3 length: 16 amino acids. Here the CDR3 reads CASSADRFANTGELFF. In nucleotides, the CDR3 is TGTGCCAGCAGTGCGGACAGGTTCGCGAACACCGGGGAGCTGTTTTTT.